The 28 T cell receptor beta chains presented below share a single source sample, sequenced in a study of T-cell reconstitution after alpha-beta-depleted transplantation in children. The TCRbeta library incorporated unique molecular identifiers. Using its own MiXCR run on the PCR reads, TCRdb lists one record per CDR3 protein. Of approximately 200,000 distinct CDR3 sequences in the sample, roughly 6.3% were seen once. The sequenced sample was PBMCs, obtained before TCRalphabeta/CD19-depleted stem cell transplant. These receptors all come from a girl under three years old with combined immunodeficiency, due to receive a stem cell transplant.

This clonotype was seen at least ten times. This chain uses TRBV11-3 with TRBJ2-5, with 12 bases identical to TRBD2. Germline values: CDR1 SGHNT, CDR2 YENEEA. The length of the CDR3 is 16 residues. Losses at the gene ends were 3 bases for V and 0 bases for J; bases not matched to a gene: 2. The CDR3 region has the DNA TGTGCCAGCAGCTTTGGACTAGCGGGGTACCAAGAGACCCAGTACTTC. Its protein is CASSFGLAGYQETQYF.

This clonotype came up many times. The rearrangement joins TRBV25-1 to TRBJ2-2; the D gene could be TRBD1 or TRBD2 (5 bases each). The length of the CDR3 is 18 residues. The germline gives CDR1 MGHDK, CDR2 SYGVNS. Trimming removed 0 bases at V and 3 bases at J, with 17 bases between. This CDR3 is CASSEYFQGRADTGELFF. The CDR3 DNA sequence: TGTGCCAGCAGTGAATATTTTCAGGGACGGGCTGACACCGGGGAGCTGTTTTTT.

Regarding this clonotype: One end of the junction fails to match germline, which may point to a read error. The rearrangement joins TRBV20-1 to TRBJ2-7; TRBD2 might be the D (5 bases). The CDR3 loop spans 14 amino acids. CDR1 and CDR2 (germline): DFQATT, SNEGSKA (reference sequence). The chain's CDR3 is CCASPGWYSYEQYF. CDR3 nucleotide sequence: TGCTGTGCTAGTCCGGGGTGGTACTCCTACGAGCAGTACTTC.

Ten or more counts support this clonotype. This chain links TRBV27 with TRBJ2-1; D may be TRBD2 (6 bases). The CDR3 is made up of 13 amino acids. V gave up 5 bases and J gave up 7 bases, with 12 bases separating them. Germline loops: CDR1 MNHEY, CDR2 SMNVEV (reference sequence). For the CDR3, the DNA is TGTGCCAGCAGTACCGGGACTGTGAATGAGCAGTTCTTC. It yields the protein CASSTGTVNEQFF.

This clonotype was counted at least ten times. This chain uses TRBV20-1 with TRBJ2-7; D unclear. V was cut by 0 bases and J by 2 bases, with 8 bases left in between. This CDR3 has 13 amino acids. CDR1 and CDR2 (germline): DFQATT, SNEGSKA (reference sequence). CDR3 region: CSAREGYPYEQYF. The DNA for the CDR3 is TGCAGTGCTAGAGAGGGCTACCCCTACGAGCAGTACTTC.

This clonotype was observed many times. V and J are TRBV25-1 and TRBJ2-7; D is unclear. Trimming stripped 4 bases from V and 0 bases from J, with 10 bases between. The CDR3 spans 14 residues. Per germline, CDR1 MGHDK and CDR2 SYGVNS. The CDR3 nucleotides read TGTGCCAGCAGTGTCTACCGGAGCTCCTACGAGCAGTACTTC. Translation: CASSVYRSSYEQYF.

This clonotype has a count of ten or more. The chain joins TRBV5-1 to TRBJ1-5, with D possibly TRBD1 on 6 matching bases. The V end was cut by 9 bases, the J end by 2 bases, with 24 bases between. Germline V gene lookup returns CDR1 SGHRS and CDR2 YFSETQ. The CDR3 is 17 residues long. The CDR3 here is CANPEIQGLIGNQPQHF. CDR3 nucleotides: TGCGCCAATCCGGAAATACAGGGTTTGATCGGCAATCAGCCCCAGCATTTT. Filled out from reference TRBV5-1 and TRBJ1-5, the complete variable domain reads KAGVTQTPRYLIKTRGQQVTLSCSPISGHRSVSWYQQTPGQGLQFLFEYFSETQRNKGNFPGRFSGRQFSNSRSEMNVSTLELGDSALYLCANPEIQGLIGNQPQHFGDGTRLSIL.

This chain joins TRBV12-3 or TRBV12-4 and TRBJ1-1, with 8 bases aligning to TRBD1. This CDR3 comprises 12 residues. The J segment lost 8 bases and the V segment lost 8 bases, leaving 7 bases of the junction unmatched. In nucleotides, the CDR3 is TGTGCCAGCGGAACAGGGGGTTCGGAAGCTTTCTTT. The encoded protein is CASGTGGSEAFF.

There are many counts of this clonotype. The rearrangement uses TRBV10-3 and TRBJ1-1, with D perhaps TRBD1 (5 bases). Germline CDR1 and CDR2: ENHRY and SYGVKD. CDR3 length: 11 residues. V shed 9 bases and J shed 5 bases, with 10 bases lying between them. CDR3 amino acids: CAIKRGTEAFF. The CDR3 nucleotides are TGTGCCATAAAAAGGGGAACTGAAGCTTTCTTT.

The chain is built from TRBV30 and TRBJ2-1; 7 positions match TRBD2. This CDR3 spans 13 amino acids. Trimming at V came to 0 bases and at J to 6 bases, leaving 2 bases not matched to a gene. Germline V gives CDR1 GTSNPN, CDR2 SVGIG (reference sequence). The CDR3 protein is CAWSVGGGNEQFF. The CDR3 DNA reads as TGTGCCTGGAGTGTGGGCGGGGGCAATGAGCAGTTCTTC.

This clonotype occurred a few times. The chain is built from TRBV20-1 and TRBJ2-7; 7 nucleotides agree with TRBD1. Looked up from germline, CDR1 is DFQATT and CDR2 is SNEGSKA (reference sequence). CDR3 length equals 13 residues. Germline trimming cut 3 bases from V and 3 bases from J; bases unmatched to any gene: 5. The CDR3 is CSASDRVNYEQYF. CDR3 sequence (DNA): TGCAGTGCTAGTGACAGGGTGAACTACGAGCAGTACTTC.

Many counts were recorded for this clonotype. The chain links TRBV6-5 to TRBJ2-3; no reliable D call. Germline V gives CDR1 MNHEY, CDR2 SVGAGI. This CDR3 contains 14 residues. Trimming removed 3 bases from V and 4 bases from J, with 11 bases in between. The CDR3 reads CASSYLLEADTQYF. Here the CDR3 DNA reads TGTGCCAGCAGTTATCTCCTAGAAGCAGATACGCAGTATTTT.

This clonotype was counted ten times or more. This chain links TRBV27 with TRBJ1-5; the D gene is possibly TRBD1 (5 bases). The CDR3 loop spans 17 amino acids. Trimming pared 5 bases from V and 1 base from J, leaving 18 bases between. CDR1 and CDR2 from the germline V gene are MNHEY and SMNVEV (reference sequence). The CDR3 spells CASSPRRGQWSNQPQHF. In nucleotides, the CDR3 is TGTGCCAGCAGTCCCCGGAGGGGCCAGTGGAGCAATCAGCCCCAGCATTTT.

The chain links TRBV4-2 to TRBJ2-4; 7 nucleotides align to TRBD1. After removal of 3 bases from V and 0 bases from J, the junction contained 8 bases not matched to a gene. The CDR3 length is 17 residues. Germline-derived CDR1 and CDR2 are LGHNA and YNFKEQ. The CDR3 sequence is CASSHPGQRLAKNIQYF. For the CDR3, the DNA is TGTGCCAGCAGCCACCCGGGACAGCGACTAGCCAAAAACATTCAGTACTTC.

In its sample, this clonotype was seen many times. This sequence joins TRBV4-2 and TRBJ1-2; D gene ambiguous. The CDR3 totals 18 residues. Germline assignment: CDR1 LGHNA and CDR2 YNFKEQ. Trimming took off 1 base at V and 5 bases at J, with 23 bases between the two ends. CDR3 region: CASSQGSRAPNLFYGYTF. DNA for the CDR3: TGTGCCAGCAGCCAAGGATCCAGAGCCCCTAACCTATTTTATGGCTACACCTTC.

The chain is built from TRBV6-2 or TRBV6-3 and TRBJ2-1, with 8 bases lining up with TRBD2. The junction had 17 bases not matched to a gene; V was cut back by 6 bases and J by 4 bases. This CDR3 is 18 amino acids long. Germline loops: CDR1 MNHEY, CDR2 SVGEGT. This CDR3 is CASSPRHSMGLEYNEQFF. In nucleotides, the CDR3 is TGTGCCAGCAGCCCGCGACACTCAATGGGACTAGAGTACAATGAGCAGTTCTTC.

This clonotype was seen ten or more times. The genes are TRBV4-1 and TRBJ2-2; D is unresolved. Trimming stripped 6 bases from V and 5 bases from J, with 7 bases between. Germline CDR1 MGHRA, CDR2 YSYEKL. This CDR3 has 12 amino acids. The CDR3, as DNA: TGCGCCAGCAGAACAGTGACCGGGGAGCTGTTTTTT. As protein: CASRTVTGELFF.

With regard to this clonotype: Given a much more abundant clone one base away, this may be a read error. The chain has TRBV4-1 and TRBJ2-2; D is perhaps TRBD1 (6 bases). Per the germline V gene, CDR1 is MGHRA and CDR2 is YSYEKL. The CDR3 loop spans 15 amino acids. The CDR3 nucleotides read TGCGCCAGCAGCCAACTTGCAGGGGCCACCGGGGTGCTGTTTTTT. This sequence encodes CASSQLAGATGVLFF.

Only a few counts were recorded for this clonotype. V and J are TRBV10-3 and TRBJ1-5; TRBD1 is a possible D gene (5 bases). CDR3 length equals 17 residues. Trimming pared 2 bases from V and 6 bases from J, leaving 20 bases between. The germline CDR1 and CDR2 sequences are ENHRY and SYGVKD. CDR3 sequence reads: CAISEIPLGTVGQPQHF. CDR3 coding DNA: TGTGCCATCAGTGAGATTCCACTCGGGACCGTGGGTCAGCCCCAGCATTTT.

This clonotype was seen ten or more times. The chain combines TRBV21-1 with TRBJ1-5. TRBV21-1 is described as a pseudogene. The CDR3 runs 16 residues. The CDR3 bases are TGTGCCAGCAGTGGATATTTGGCAGGCTACAATCAGCCCCAGCATTTT. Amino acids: CASSGYLAGYNQPQHF.

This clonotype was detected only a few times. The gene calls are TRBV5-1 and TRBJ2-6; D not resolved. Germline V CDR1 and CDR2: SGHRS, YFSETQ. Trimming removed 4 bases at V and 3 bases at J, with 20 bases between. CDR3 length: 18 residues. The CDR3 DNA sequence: TGCGCCAGCAGCCAAACAAGAGTACCCCTCCTTGGGGCCAACGTCCTGACTTTC. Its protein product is CASSQTRVPLLGANVLTF.

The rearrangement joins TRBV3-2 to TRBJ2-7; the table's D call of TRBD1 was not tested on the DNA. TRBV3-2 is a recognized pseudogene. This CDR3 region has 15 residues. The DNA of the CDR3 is TGTGCCTGCTGCCAACTGACAGGGGGACTCAACGAGCAGTACTTC. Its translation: CACCQLTGGLNEQYF.

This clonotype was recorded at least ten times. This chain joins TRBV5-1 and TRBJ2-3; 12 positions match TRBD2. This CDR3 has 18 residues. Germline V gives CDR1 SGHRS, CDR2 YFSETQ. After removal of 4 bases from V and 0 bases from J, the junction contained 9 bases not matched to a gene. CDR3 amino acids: CASSIGLAGFSSTDTQYF. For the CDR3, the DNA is TGCGCCAGCAGCATCGGACTAGCGGGATTCTCTAGCACAGATACGCAGTATTTT.

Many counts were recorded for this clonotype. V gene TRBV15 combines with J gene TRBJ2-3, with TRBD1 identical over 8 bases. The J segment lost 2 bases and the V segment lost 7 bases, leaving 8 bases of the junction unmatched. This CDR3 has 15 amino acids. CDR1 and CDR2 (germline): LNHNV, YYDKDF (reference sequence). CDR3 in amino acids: CATTSGGAATDTQYF. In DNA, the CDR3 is TGTGCCACCACCTCAGGGGGCGCAGCCACAGATACGCAGTATTTT.

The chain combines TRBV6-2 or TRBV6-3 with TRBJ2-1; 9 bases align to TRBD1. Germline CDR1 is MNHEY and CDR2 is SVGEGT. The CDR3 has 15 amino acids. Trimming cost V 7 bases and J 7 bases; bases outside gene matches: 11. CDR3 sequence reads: CASNSGTGRKNEQFF. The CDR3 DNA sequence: TGTGCCAGCAACTCTGGGACAGGGAGGAAGAATGAGCAGTTCTTC.

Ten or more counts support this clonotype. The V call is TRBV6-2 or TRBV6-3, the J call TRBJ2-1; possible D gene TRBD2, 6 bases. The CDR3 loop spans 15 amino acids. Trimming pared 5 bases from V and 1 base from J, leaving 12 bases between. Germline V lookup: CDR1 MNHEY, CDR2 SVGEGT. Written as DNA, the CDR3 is TGTGCCAGCAGTCAGGACGGAGGGTCCTACAATGAGCAGTTCTTC. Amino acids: CASSQDGGSYNEQFF.

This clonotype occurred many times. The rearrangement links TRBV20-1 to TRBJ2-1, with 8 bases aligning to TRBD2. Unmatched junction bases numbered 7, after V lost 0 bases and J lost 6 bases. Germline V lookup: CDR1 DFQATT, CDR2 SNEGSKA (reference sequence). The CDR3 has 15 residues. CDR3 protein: CSARDLSGGSNEQFF. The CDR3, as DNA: TGCAGTGCTAGAGATCTGAGCGGGGGAAGCAATGAGCAGTTCTTC.

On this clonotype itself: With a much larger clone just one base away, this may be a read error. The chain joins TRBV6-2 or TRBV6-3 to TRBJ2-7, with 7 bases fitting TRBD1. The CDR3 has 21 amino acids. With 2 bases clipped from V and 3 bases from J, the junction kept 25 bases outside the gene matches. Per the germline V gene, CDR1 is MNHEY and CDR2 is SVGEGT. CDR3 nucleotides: TGTGCCAGCAGTTACCATGATCCCGGGACAGTCTCGTTCCGGCGAAGCTACGAGCAGTACTTC. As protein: CASSYHDPGTVSFRRSYEQYF.